One and the same sample provided the 2 T cell receptor beta chains below, sequenced in a study of blood T cell repertoires in COVID-19. Profiling relied on immunoSEQ multiplex PCR, and the TCRdb table lists in-frame clones only, not all of them. This table has 250,000 to 350,000 clones, about 86% appearing once. Material: peripheral blood. The source is a woman in her sixties or seventies with COVID-19, enrolled during active disease.

DNA of the CDR3: TGTGCCAGCATAGCTAGCGGGGCTAGCACAGATACGCAGTATTTT. Encoded protein: CASIASGASTDTQYF. The chain recombines TRBV7-9 with TRBJ2-3; 9 nucleotides match TRBD2. The junction had 5 bases not matched to a gene; V was cut back by 7 bases and J by 0 bases. The CDR3 extends over 15 amino acids. Germline V gene data show CDR1 as SEHNR and CDR2 as FQNEAQ (reference sequence).

CDR3 sequence (DNA): TGCAGCGTGGCGGGGAGATTGACCATGGATGGCTACACCTTC. As protein: CSVAGRLTMDGYTF. This chain joins TRBV29-1 and TRBJ1-2; D gene unclear. Trimming shortened V by 6 bases and J by 6 bases, and 20 bases separated the two germline ends. The germline V gene encodes CDR1 SQVTM and CDR2 ANQGSEA. The CDR3 extends over 14 amino acids.